This T cell receptor beta chain appears in the sequencing data of a study of shared clonotypes between healthy human individuals. Regarding the study as a whole: Since donors were few, the genetic and exposure-history diversity represented was limited. Larger richness was generally estimated for naive than memory subsets.

The trim removed 4 bases at V and 4 bases at J, leaving 8 bases unmatched. Looked up from germline, CDR1 is LNHNV and CDR2 is YYDKDF (reference sequence). The CDR3 spans 15 residues. The test was conducted at deep level. Assay used: immunoSEQ multiplex PCR; TCRdb lists only in-frame clones, some missing. The sample lists some 2,500,000 clones, roughly 90% seen once, with about 0.41% in the top ten. Each donor was a Caucasian adult residing in Nashville, Tennessee. Of note for this clone: Its cognate antigen is unknown.

V gene TRBV15 combines with J gene TRBJ2-7; the match to TRBD1 covers 9 bases. This receptor was taken from a man between 18 and 35 years old in good health. Some clones in this sample may be carry-over from other donors' samples. The sample was naive CD4+ T cells from PBMCs. Subset described: CD45RA+ positively selected. This CDR3 reads CATSTRTGERYEQYF. The CDR3 nucleotides read TGTGCCACCAGCACCCGGACAGGGGAGCGGTACGAGCAGTACTTC. Filled out from reference TRBV15 and TRBJ2-7, the complete variable domain reads DAMVIQNPRYQVTQFGKPVTLSCSQTLNHNVMYWYQQKSSQAPKLLFHYYDKDFNNEADTPDNFQSRRPNTSFCFLDIRSPGLGDTAMYLCATSTRTGERYEQYFGPGTRLTVT.